What follows is one T cell receptor (beta chain) and its context. This specimen belongs to a study of control samples from healthy donors and cancer patients. CDR1 and CDR2 from the germline V gene are MGHRA and YSYEKL. The CDR3 covers 16 residues. J lost 5 bases, V lost 1 base, and 8 bases had no gene match. This table comes from immunoSEQ multiplex PCR, and its TCRdb copy is limited to in-frame clones, with some not included. This table has roughly 43,000 clones, roughly 94% appearing once. The TCR originated in a man in his 60s in good health. The sequencing sample was made of blood. The chain joins TRBV4-1 to TRBJ1-1; the match to TRBD1 covers 9 bases. CDR3 in DNA: TGCGCCAGCAGCCAAGTTGGCGGGACAGGGAGGACTGAAGCTTTCTTT. Protein sequence: CASSQVGGTGRTEAFF.